This T cell receptor (beta chain) was sequenced during a study of tumor-infiltrating lymphocytes in primary liver carcinoma. Findings and limits, study-wide: Just around 7.5-25% of top clones spanned all five tumor regions. Reduced overlap was seen in tumor-adjacent and tumor-blood pairs versus tumor region pairs.

This clonotype appeared once. The antigen is unknown. Making TCR beta cDNA involved around 500 ng total RNA and a constant-region primer. Three nested multiplex PCR rounds of slightly modified ARM-PCR generated TCR beta libraries. It was with TRBV1-TRBV30 forward primers and a C-beta reverse primer that the first two PCR rounds were run, at around 11 cycles each. TCRdb called the multiplex PCR reads again in MiXCR, with one record for every CDR3 protein. The table shows more than 55,000 distinct CDR3 sequences, with over 65% occurring only once. Extraction of RNA together with DNA used roughly 19-32 mg of unsorted bulk tissue. Per the germline V gene, CDR1 is SGHDN and CDR2 is FVKESK. V trimming: 7 bases; J trimming: 5 bases; junction bases outside the gene matches: 13. This CDR3 is built from 16 residues.

This chain links TRBV14 with TRBJ2-1; TRBD2 agrees at 8 bases. This sequence was found in a man aged 35-49 years with primary liver carcinoma and hepatitis B virus infection. Sequences were obtained from liver tumor tissue from sampling region 2. The subset was: tumor region T2, inferior pole. This chain's CDR3 is CASNAVAGRVNNEQFF. In nucleotides, the CDR3 is TGTGCCAGCAATGCCGTAGCGGGACGGGTAAACAATGAGCAGTTCTTC.